This T cell receptor (beta chain) originates from a study of T cell clonality in common variable immunodeficiency. Study-level results: CVID subjects had higher TCRbeta clonality than healthy controls, most marked in about a third. Common variable immunodeficiency TCR beta sequences reportedly had fewer deletions and N-nucleotide insertions. Shared TCRbeta clones were fewer between CVID subjects than controls.

Sequencing used immunoSEQ multiplex PCR; TCRdb keeps in-frame clones, though not all of them. This repertoire holds tens of thousands of clones, and none appear only once. In its sample, this clone was seen many times. Its specificity is unknown. The CDR3 end lies 3 residues beyond the end of the read and is filled in from the germline J gene. The length of the CDR3 is 15 residues. Trimming left V 0 bases short and J 5 bases short, with 13 bases between. Germline V gene sequence: CDR1 MGHRA, CDR2 YSYEKL. The source material was peripheral blood mononuclear cells. The clonotype was recovered from a person aged 18 to 69 in good health. V usage is TRBV4-1 and J usage is TRBJ2-5, with D unresolved. The CDR3 sequence is CASSQDNADGETQYF. CDR3 bases read: TGCGCCAGCAGCCAAGATAACGCGGATGGGGAGACC.